This T cell receptor (beta chain) was recorded in a study of T cell responses to AZD1222 COVID-19 vaccine. TCRdb's table, derived via immunoSEQ multiplex PCR, lists solely in-frame clones and lacks some. The sample includes fewer than 250,000 clones, about 92% of them seen just once. The CDR3 has 16 amino acids. Between the trimmed V and J ends, which lost 2 bases and 0 bases, there was a span of 11 bases. Germline values: CDR1 MDHEN, CDR2 SYDVKM. The clonotype was recovered from an adult in good health. Sequenced here: peripheral blood, sampled on day 0 of MenACWY control vaccination. The chain joins TRBV28 to TRBJ1-3; D is unresolved. The CDR3 coding sequence is TGTGCCAGCAGTTTACCAGCTTATTACTCTGGAAACACCATATATTTT. Its protein is CASSLPAYYSGNTIYF.